This entry lists 6 T cell receptor beta chains sequenced from one sample in a study of control samples from healthy donors and cancer patients. Some clones are missing from TCRdb's copy, which holds only in-frame ones; the method was immunoSEQ multiplex PCR. The repertoire holds about 130,000 clones, with around 92% as singletons. The sequencing sample was made of blood. The source is a woman aged 50 to 65 in good health.

Note on this clone: The conserved final phenylalanine or tryptophan is absent from the CDR3, which likely points to a read error. Because the CDR3's place on the DNA is in doubt, the DNA is left out and the CDR3 is given as listed by TCRdb. Distinct nucleotide sequences in the sample also encode this CDR3. The CDR3 is CASSFSRANPTI. V and J are TRBV12-3 or TRBV12-4 and TRBJ1-1; the listed D gene, TRBD1, was not tested against the DNA. The CDR3 spans 12 residues, counting both ends.

The gene calls are TRBV6-8 and TRBJ1-2; tentatively, D is TRBD1 (5 bases). This CDR3 region has 19 residues. Trimming shortened V by 3 bases and J by 2 bases, and 25 bases separated the two germline ends. Germline CDR1 is MNHGY and CDR2 is SAAAGT. In nucleotides, the CDR3 is TGTGCCAGCAGTTATGCCTGGACCCTCAATCCGGACAAAAACTATGGCTACACCTTC. Encoded protein: CASSYAWTLNPDKNYGYTF.

J is TRBJ2-2 and V is TRBV7-9; 9 nucleotides align to TRBD1. The CDR3 has 16 residues. The germline gives CDR1 SEHNR, CDR2 FQNEAQ (reference sequence). The junction had 7 bases not matched to a gene; V was cut back by 5 bases and J by 3 bases. The CDR3 bases are TGTGCCAGCAGCCGAAACAGGGGGCTTGACACCGGGGAGCTGTTTTTT. Translating gives CASSRNRGLDTGELFF.

The chain carries TRBV27 and TRBJ1-5; 7 nucleotides agree with TRBD1. Trimming cost V 8 bases and J 2 bases; bases outside gene matches: 9. Germline values: CDR1 MNHEY, CDR2 SMNVEV (reference sequence). CDR3 length: 15 amino acids. DNA of the CDR3: TGTGCCAGCCGGTCTGAGGGGGCTCGCAATCAGCCCCAGCATTTT. Its translation: CASRSEGARNQPQHF.

The CDR3 bases are TGTGCCAGCAGTTTAGTGAGTAAAGCTTTCTTT. This translates into CASSLVSKAFF. V and J are TRBV12-3 or TRBV12-4 and TRBJ1-1; D gene ambiguous. The ends were cut back, 1 base at V and 9 bases at J, with 6 bases in the middle. This CDR3 spans 11 amino acids.

This rearrangement joins TRBV5-1 to TRBJ1-3, with TRBD1 matching over 8 bases. CDR1 is SGHRS, CDR2 YFSETQ, per germline. The CDR3 consists of 14 residues. Trimming at V came to 2 bases and at J to 2 bases, leaving 0 bases not matched to a gene. The CDR3 sequence is CASSLQGAGNTIYF. CDR3 in DNA: TGCGCCAGCAGCTTACAGGGGGCTGGAAACACCATATATTTT.